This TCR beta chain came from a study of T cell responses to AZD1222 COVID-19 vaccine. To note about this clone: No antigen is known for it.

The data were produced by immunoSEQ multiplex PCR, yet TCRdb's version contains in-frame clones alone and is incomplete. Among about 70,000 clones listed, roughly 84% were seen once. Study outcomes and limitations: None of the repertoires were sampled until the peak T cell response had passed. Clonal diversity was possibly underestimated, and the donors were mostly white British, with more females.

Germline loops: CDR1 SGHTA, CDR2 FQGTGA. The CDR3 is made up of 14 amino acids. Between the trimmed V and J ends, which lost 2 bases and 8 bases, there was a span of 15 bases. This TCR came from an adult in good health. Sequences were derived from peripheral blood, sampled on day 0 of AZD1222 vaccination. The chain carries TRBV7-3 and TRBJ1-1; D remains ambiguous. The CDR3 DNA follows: TGTGCCAGCAGCTTAGATCCCACGGGAGGGGAAGCTTTCTTT. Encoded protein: CASSLDPTGGEAFF. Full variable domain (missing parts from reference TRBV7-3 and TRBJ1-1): GAGVSQTPSNKVTEKGKYVELRCDPISGHTALYWYRQSLGQGPEFLIYFQGTGAADDSGLPNDRFFAVRPEGSVSTLKIQRTERGDSAVYLCASSLDPTGGEAFFGQGTRLTVV.